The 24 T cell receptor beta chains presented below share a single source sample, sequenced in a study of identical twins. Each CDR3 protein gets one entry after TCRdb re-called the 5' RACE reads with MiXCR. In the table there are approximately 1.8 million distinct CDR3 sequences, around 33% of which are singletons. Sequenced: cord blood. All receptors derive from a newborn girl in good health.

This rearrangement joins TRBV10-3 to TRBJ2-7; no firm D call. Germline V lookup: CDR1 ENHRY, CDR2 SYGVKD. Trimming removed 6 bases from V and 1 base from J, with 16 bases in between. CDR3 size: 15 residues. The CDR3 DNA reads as TGTGCCATCAGCCCTTCGCCGGGTCCTTCCTACGAGCAGTACTTC. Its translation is CAISPSPGPSYEQYF.

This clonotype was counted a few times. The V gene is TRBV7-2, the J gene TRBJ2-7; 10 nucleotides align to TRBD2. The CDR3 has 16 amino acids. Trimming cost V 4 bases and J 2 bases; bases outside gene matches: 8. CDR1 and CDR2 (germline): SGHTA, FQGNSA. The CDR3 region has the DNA TGTGCCAGCAGCTCTTCTAGCGGGAGCAGAACCTACGAGCAGTACTTC. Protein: CASSSSSGSRTYEQYF.

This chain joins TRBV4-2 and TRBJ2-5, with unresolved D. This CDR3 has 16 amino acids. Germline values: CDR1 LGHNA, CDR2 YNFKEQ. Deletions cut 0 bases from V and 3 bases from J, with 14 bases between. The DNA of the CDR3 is TGTGCCAGCAGCCAAGACGGAAACGGTTTTAAAGAGACCCAGTACTTC. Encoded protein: CASSQDGNGFKETQYF.

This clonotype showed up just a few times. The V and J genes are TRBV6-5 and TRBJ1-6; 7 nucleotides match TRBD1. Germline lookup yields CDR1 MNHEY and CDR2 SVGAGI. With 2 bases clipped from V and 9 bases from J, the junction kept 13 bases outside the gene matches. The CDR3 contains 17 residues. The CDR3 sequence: CASSYDRRQGRSSPLHF. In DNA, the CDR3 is TGTGCCAGCAGTTACGATCGGAGACAGGGAAGAAGTTCACCCCTCCACTTT.

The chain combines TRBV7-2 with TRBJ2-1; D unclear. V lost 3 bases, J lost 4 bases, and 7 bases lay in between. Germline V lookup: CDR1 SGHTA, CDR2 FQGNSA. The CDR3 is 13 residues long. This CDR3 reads CASSFSQYNEQFF. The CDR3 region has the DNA TGTGCCAGCAGCTTCTCCCAATACAATGAGCAGTTCTTC.

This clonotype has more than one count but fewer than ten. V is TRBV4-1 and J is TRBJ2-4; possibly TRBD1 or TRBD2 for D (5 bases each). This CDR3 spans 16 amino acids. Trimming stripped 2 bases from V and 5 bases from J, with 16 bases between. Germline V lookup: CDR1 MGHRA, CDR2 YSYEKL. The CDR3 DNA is TGCGCCAGCAGCCAACCCGGGACGAAGTCTCAAAACATTCAGTACTTC. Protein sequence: CASSQPGTKSQNIQYF.

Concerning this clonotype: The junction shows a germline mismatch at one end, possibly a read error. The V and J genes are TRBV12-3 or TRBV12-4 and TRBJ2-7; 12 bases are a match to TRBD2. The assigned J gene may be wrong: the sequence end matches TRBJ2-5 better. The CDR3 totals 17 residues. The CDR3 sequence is CACSRLAGVGYQETQYF. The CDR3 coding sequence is TGTGCCTGCAGCAGACTAGCGGGAGTGGGGTACCAGGAGACCCAGTACTTC.

The CDR3 protein is CSVPRTGSYGYTF. The CDR3 DNA follows: TGCAGCGTCCCCCGGACAGGTTCCTATGGCTACACCTTC. J is TRBJ1-2 and V is TRBV29-1, with 7 positions matching TRBD1. Germline lookup yields CDR1 SQVTM and CDR2 ANQGSEA. This CDR3 comprises 13 residues. The trim removed 6 bases at V and 4 bases at J, leaving 8 bases unmatched.

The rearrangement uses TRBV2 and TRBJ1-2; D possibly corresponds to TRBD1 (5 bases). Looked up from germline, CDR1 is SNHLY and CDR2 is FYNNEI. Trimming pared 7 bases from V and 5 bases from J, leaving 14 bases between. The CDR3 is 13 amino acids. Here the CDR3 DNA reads TGTGCCAGCACGGGGTCAGGGAAGTATGGCTACACCTTC. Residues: CASTGSGKYGYTF.

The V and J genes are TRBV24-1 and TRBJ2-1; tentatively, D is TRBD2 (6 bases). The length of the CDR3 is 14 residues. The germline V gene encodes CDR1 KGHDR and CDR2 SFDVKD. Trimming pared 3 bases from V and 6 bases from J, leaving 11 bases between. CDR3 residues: CATSDGGRRNEQFF. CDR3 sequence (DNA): TGTGCCACCAGTGATGGAGGGAGGCGCAATGAGCAGTTCTTC.

The DNA for the CDR3 is TGTGCCATCAGTGAGTCGACGGTATCTGGAAACACCATATATTTT. The encoded protein is CAISESTVSGNTIYF. J is TRBJ1-3 and V is TRBV10-3; D gene unclear. The germline V and J ends were trimmed by 0 bases and 1 base, with 7 bases remaining between them. Germline V CDR1 and CDR2: ENHRY, SYGVKD. The CDR3 is 15 residues long.

The CDR3 reads CASRTFLAGGQTARYEQYF. The CDR3 region has the DNA TGTGCCAGCAGAACCTTCCTAGCGGGAGGGCAGACAGCCCGATACGAGCAGTACTTC. The V gene is TRBV6-2 or TRBV6-3, the J gene TRBJ2-4, with 12 bases that match TRBD2. The J call may be wrong; the DNA end is better matched by TRBJ2-7. Germline V lookup: CDR1 MNHEY, CDR2 SVGEGT. The CDR3 sequence is 19 residues long.

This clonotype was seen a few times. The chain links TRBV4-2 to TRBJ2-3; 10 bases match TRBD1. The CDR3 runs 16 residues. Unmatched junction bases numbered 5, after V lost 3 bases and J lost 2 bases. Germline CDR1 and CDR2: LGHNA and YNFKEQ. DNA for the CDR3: TGTGCCAGCAGCCACCGGACAGGGGGGCCCACAGATACGCAGTATTTT. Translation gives CASSHRTGGPTDTQYF.

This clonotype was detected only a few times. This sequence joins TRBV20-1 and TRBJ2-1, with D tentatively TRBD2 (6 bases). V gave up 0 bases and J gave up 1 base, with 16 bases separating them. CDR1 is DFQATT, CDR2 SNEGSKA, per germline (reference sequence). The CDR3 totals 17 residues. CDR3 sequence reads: CSARDPSLALSYNEQFF. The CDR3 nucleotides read TGCAGTGCTAGAGATCCGTCTCTAGCGCTTTCCTACAATGAGCAGTTCTTC.

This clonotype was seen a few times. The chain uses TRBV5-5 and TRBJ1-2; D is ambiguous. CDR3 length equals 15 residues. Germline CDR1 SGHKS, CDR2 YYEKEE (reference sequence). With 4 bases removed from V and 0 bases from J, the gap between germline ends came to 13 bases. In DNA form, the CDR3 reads TGTGCCAGCAGCCCCGGACGCCGAGCTAACTATGGCTACACCTTC. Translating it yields CASSPGRRANYGYTF.

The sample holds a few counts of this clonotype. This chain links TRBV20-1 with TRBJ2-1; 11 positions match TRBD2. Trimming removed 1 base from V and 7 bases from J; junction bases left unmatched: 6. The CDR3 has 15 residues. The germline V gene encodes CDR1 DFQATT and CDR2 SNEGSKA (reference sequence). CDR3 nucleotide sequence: TGCAGTGCTAGAGGAGCGGGACTAGCGGAAAATGAGCAGTTCTTC. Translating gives CSARGAGLAENEQFF.

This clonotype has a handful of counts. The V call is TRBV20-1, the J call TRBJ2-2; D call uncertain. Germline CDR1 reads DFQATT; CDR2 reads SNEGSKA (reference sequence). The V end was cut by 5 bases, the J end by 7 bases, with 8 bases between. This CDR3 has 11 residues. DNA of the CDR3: TGCAGTGCTTCTATGGGCGGGGAGCTGTTTTTT. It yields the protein CSASMGGELFF.

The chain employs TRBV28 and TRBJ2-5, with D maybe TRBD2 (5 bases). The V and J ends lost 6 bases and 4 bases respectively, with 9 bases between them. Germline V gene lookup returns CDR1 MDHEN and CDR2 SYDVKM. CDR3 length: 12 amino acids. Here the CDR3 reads CASSSSRETQYF. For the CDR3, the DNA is TGTGCCAGCAGCTCTAGCAGAGAGACCCAGTACTTC.

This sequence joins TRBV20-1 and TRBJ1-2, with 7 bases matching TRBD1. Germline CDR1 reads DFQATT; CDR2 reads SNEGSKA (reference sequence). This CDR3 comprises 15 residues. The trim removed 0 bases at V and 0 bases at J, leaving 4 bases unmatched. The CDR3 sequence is CSARDFQGANYGYTF. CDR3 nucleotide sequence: TGCAGTGCTAGAGATTTTCAGGGGGCTAACTATGGCTACACCTTC.

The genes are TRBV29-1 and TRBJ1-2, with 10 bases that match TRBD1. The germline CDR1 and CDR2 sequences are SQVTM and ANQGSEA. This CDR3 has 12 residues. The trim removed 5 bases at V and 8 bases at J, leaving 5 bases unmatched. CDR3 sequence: CSVQGQGRGYTF. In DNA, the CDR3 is TGCAGCGTTCAGGGACAGGGGCGAGGCTACACCTTC.

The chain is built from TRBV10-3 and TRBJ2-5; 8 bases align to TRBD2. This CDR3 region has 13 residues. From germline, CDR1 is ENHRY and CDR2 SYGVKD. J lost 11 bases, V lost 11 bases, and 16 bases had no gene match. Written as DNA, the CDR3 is TGTGCCGTAACGGGAGTTCACGGGGGGGAGCAGTACTTC. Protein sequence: CAVTGVHGGEQYF.

The CDR3 DNA is TGTGCCAGCTTGAGACCACCCACCGGGGAGCTGTTTTTT. Its translation: CASLRPPTGELFF. The J gene is TRBJ2-2, the V gene TRBV28; D is unclear. The CDR3 contains 13 residues. V was trimmed by 8 bases and J by 4 bases, leaving 11 bases between them. Germline loops: CDR1 MDHEN, CDR2 SYDVKM.

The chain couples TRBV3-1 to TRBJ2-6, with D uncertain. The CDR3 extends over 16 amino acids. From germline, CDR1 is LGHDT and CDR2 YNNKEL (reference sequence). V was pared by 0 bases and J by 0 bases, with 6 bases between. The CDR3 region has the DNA TGTGCCAGCAGCCAAGATCCCCTCTCTGGGGCCAACGTCCTGACTTTC. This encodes CASSQDPLSGANVLTF.

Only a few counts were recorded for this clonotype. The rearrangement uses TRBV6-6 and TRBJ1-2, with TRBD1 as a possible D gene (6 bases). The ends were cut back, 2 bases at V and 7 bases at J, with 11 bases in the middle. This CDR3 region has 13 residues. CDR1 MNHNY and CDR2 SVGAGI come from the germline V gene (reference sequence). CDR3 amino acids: CASSYPGAGGYTF. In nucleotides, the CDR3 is TGTGCCAGCAGTTACCCAGGGGCAGGTGGCTACACCTTC.